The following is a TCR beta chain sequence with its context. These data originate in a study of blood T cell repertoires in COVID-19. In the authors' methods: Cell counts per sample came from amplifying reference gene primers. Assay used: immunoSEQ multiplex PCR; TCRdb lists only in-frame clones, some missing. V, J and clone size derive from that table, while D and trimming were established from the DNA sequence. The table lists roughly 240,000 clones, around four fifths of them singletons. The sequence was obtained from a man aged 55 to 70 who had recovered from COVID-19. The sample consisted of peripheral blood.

The CDR3 DNA sequence: TGTGCCAGCAGTTCCCCTCCAGGTCAGCCCCAGCATTTT. The encoded protein is CASSSPPGQPQHF. V gene TRBV6-5 combines with J gene TRBJ1-5; no clear D. The CDR3 spans 13 residues. V gave up 4 bases and J gave up 6 bases, with 10 bases separating them. CDR1 MNHEY and CDR2 SVGAGI come from the germline V gene.